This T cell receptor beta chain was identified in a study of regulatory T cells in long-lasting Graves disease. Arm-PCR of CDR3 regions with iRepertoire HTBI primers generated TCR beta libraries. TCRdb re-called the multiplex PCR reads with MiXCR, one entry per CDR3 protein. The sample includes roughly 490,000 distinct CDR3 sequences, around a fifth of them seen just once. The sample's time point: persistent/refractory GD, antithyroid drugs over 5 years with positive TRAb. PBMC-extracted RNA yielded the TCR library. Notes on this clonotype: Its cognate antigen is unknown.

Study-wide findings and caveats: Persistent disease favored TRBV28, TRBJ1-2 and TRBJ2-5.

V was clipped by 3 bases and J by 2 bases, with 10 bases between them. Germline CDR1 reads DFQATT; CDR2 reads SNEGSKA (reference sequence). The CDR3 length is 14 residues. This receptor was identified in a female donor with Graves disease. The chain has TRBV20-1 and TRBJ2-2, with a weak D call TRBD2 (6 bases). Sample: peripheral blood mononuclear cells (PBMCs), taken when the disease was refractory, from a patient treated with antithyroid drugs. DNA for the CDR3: TGCAGTGCTAGTTGGGGAGGTAACACCGGGGAGCTGTTTTTT. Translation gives CSASWGGNTGELFF.